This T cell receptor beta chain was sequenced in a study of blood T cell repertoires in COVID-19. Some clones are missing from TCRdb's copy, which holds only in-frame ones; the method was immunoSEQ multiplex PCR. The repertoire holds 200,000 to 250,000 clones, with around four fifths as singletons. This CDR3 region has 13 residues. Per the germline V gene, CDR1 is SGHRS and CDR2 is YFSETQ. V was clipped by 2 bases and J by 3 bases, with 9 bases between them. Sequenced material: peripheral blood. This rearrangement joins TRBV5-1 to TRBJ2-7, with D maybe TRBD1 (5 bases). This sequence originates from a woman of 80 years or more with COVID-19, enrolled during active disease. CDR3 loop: CASSLGHLYEQYF. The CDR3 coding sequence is TGCGCCAGCAGCTTAGGACACCTCTACGAGCAGTACTTC.